The 2 T cell receptor beta chains below all came from one sample that was sequenced in a study of control samples from healthy donors and cancer patients. TCRdb's copy holds only in-frame clones and misses some; the assay was immunoSEQ multiplex PCR. The table lists fewer than 200,000 clones, 90% of them singletons. Sequenced sample: blood. These receptors were taken from a woman between 50 and 59 years old in good health.

The rearrangement links TRBV18 to TRBJ1-5, with D possibly TRBD1 on 5 matching bases. The CDR3 is 15 residues long. V dropped 1 base and J dropped 0 bases, with 7 bases sitting between them. CDR1 is KGHSH and CDR2 is LQKENI in the germline V gene. CDR3 nucleotide sequence: TGTGCCAGCTCACCACGGGGGGATAGCAATCAGCCCCAGCATTTT. Its translation is CASSPRGDSNQPQHF.

CDR3 nucleotides: TGTGCCAGCAGCGGTGGACAATTTAATGAAAAACTGTTTTTT. Amino acid sequence: CASSGGQFNEKLFF. The rearrangement joins TRBV6-5 to TRBJ1-4; D possibly corresponds to TRBD1 (5 bases). Per the germline V gene, CDR1 is MNHEY and CDR2 is SVGAGI. Trimming removed 6 bases from V and 4 bases from J, with 12 bases in between. This CDR3 is built from 14 residues.